This T cell receptor beta chain originates from a study of shared clonotypes between healthy human individuals. Of note for this clone: As yet, its antigen is unknown.

Regarding the study as a whole: Investigators collected only blood, and repertoires in tissues likely differ.

Data came from immunoSEQ multiplex PCR; TCRdb stores just in-frame clones and leaves some out. Here the sample spans approximately 500,000 clones, roughly 80% being singletons. CDR1 MNHNS and CDR2 SASEGT come from the germline V gene. CDR3 length: 16 amino acids. V gave up 0 bases and J gave up 7 bases, with 16 bases separating them. This clonotype was obtained from a woman between 40 and 50 years old in good health. Some clones in this sample may be carry-over from other donors' samples. V usage is TRBV6-1 and J usage is TRBJ1-5, with TRBD1 as a possible D gene (5 bases). Sequencing was carried out using PBMCs. The CDR3 sequence is CASSEAVRAKKQPQHF. In nucleotides, the CDR3 is TGTGCCAGCAGTGAAGCTGTCAGGGCGAAAAAACAGCCCCAGCATTTT.